One sample yielded the 26 T cell receptor beta chains listed below, sequenced in a study of T cell repertoires in cytomegalovirus infection. Using its own MiXCR run on the reads, TCRdb lists one record per CDR3 protein. The sample lists about 890,000 distinct CDR3 sequences; around 32% were seen once. No antigen has been assigned to these receptors. The sequences come from cultured CD8+ T cells from PBMCs, collected from culture after CMV antigen stimulation. The receptors were gathered from a human donor in good health (CMV status not recorded). Some clones in this sample may be carry-over from other donors' samples.

This clonotype has more than one count but fewer than ten. The gene calls are TRBV11-3 and TRBJ1-3; D gene uncertain. Germline V CDR1 and CDR2: SGHNT, YENEEA. V lost 7 bases and J lost 1, with 14 bases in between. This CDR3 region has 15 residues. The CDR3 DNA follows: TGTGCCAGCACTCACGGCTCGGGATCTGGAAACACCATATATTTT. Translating it yields CASTHGSGSGNTIYF.

Of note for this clonotype: A much larger clone is a single base away; this may be a read error. The genes are TRBV7-4 and TRBJ1-2, with 10 bases lining up with TRBD1. The CDR3 length is 14 residues. In germline, CDR1 is SGHVT, CDR2 SQSDAQ. The CDR3 reads CANSSTGGNYGYTF. DNA for the CDR3: TGTGCCAACAGCTCGACAGGGGGCAACTATGGCTACACCTTC.

The chain has TRBV28 and TRBJ2-3, with 15 bases fitting TRBD2. Germline V gives CDR1 MDHEN, CDR2 SYDVKM. Losses at the gene ends were 8 bases for V and 3 bases for J; bases not matched to a gene: 12. The CDR3 is 18 residues long. Written as DNA, the CDR3 is TGTGCCAGCTCTTACTCCCGGACTAGCGGGGGGGCTACAGATACGCAGTATTTT. Translation gives CASSYSRTSGGATDTQYF.

CDR3: CASSFHHRPDSTDTQYF. The CDR3 coding sequence is TGTGCCAGCAGTTTCCATCACCGACCTGACAGCACAGATACGCAGTATTTT. V and J are TRBV27 and TRBJ2-3; D gene unclear. The CDR3 runs to 17 residues. V was clipped by 3 bases and J by 0 bases, with 16 bases between them. In germline, CDR1 is MNHEY, CDR2 SMNVEV (reference sequence).

This sequence joins TRBV27 and TRBJ2-2; D is undetermined. The CDR3 has 14 residues. Looked up from germline, CDR1 is MNHEY and CDR2 is SMNVEV (reference sequence). The ends were cut back, 5 bases at V and 4 bases at J, with 11 bases in the middle. The CDR3 region is CASSPGEFTGELFF. DNA for the CDR3: TGTGCCAGCAGTCCCGGAGAGTTCACCGGGGAGCTGTTTTTT.

This clonotype was observed a single time. This chain joins TRBV6-6 and TRBJ2-7; possibly TRBD2 for D (6 bases). This CDR3 is built from 14 residues. CDR1 is MNHNY and CDR2 is SVGAGI in the germline V gene (reference sequence). Trimming shortened V by 7 bases and J by 4 bases, and 17 bases separated the two germline ends. The DNA of the CDR3 is TGTGCCAGCATTCGCGGGGTTTTGTCGTACGAGCAGTACTTC. It codes for CASIRGVLSYEQYF.

This chain joins TRBV20-1 and TRBJ2-2, with 7 bases identical to TRBD1. Germline values: CDR1 DFQATT, CDR2 SNEGSKA (reference sequence). Germline trimming cut 7 bases from V and 2 bases from J; bases unmatched to any gene: 4. CDR3 size: 13 residues. Here the CDR3 DNA reads TGCAGTGTCCGGGACAGAAACACCGGGGAGCTGTTTTTT. Translating it yields CSVRDRNTGELFF.

The rearrangement links TRBV15 to TRBJ1-1; D might be TRBD1 (6 bases). The V end lost 5 bases, the J end lost 3 bases, and 13 bases lay between the germline ends. Germline loops: CDR1 LNHNV, CDR2 YYDKDF (reference sequence). This CDR3 region has 14 residues. The CDR3 coding sequence is TGTGCCACCAGCCCCATTTCAGGGGACACTGAAGCTTTCTTT. Translated, it gives CATSPISGDTEAFF.

As to this clonotype: Compared with germline, one end of the junction differs, possibly owing to a read error. The chain carries TRBV28 and TRBJ2-3; 9 bases align to TRBD2. This CDR3 contains 14 residues. Germline V lookup: CDR1 MDHEN, CDR2 SYDVKM. CDR3 in amino acids: CVSSSGGTTDTQYF. The CDR3 DNA sequence: TGTGTCAGCAGTAGCGGGGGAACCACAGATACGCAGTATTTT.

This clonotype was recorded a few times. The rearrangement uses TRBV27 and TRBJ1-4; 9 nucleotides agree with TRBD1. CDR3 length equals 13 residues. V lost 8 bases and J lost 8; bases outside the gene matches: 6. Germline CDR1 reads MNHEY; CDR2 reads SMNVEV (reference sequence). The CDR3 loop is CASFGTGNEKLFF. CDR3 in DNA: TGTGCCAGCTTCGGGACAGGGAACGAAAAACTGTTTTTT.

The chain recombines TRBV7-9 with TRBJ2-3, with D possibly being TRBD2 (6 bases). The germline CDR1 and CDR2 sequences are SEHNR and FQNEAQ (reference sequence). Trimming pared 4 bases from V and 1 base from J, leaving 12 bases between. This CDR3 contains 15 residues. The CDR3 sequence: CASSSLGGGTDTQYF. DNA of the CDR3: TGTGCCAGCAGCTCTCTCGGAGGGGGCACAGATACGCAGTATTTT.

This clonotype was detected ten times or more. DNA of the CDR3: TGTGCCAGCAGTTACGGGACTAGCGGCTACAATGAGCAGTTCTTC. Its translation is CASSYGTSGYNEQFF. The genes are TRBV6-5 and TRBJ2-1; 11 bases map to TRBD2. The germline gives CDR1 MNHEY, CDR2 SVGAGI. Unmatched junction bases numbered 0, after V lost 2 bases and J lost 3 bases. CDR3 length: 15 amino acids.

This clonotype was seen a few times. This chain uses TRBV28 with TRBJ2-1; the D call may be TRBD1 or TRBD2 (5 bases each). The germline V and J ends were trimmed by 8 bases and 8 bases, with 19 bases remaining between them. The CDR3 loop spans 14 amino acids. Germline assignment: CDR1 MDHEN and CDR2 SYDVKM. The CDR3 here is CASWGLQRGDEQFF. CDR3 DNA sequence: TGTGCCAGCTGGGGATTACAGAGAGGGGATGAGCAGTTCTTC.

This clonotype appeared a few times. V is TRBV7-9 and J is TRBJ2-1, with TRBD2 matching 11 bases. The junction had 6 bases not matched to a gene; V was cut back by 5 bases and J by 6 bases. The CDR3 spans 15 residues. The germline gives CDR1 SEHNR, CDR2 FQNEAQ (reference sequence). CDR3 DNA sequence: TGTGCCAGCAGCGTTTCCGGACTAGCGGGCAATGAGCAGTTCTTC. Translated, it gives CASSVSGLAGNEQFF.

The chain uses TRBV6-1 and TRBJ2-1; 9 bases are shared with TRBD1. The germline CDR1 and CDR2 sequences are MNHNS and SASEGT. This CDR3 has 16 residues. V was pared by 5 bases and J by 4 bases, with 9 bases of the junction left unmatched. CDR3: CASSSPGQGWYNEQFF. The CDR3 bases are TGTGCCAGCAGTTCCCCGGGACAGGGCTGGTACAATGAGCAGTTCTTC.

CDR3 sequence: CASSFSGDLDTQYF. The CDR3 DNA reads as TGTGCCAGCAGCTTTAGCGGGGACTTAGATACGCAGTATTTT. V is TRBV7-2 and J is TRBJ2-3, with TRBD2 matching over 8 bases. The V gene end was trimmed by 3 bases and the J gene end by 5 bases; junction bases not matched to a gene: 4. The CDR3 length is 14 residues. The germline CDR1 and CDR2 sequences are SGHTA and FQGNSA. Using reference TRBV7-2 and TRBJ2-3 for the parts outside the CDR3, the full variable domain is GAGVSQSPSNKVTEKGKDVELRCDPISGHTALYWYRQSLGQGLEFLIYFQGNSAPDKSGLPSDRFSAERTGGSVSTLTIQRTQQEDSAVYLCASSFSGDLDTQYFGPGTRLTVL.

This clonotype was seen a few times. The J gene is TRBJ2-7, the V gene TRBV28; weak D call: TRBD2 (5 bases). Germline CDR1 is MDHEN and CDR2 is SYDVKM. Trimming removed 4 bases from V and 1 base from J, with 8 bases in between. The CDR3 has 13 amino acids. The CDR3 is CASSWAGSYEQYV. CDR3 bases: TGTGCCAGCAGTTGGGCGGGTTCCTACGAGCAGTACGTC.

This clonotype has just a few counts. The rearrangement links TRBV11-2 to TRBJ2-4; TRBD2 might be the D (6 bases). Trimming pared 5 bases from V and 0 bases from J, leaving 11 bases between. The CDR3 covers 15 residues. Germline CDR1 is SGHAT and CDR2 is FQNNGV. CDR3 residues: CASSTGGRAKNIQYF. For the CDR3, the DNA is TGTGCCAGCAGCACCGGAGGGAGAGCCAAAAACATTCAGTACTTC. The variable domain in full, completed from reference TRBV11-2 and TRBJ2-4, reads EAGVAQSPRYKIIEKRQSVAFWCNPISGHATLYWYQQILGQGPKLLIQFQNNGVVDDSQLPKDRFSAERLKGVDSTLKIQPAKLEDSAVYLCASSTGGRAKNIQYFGAGTRLSVL.

A remark on this clonotype: The germline gene is not matched at one end of the junction; a read error may be the cause. V gene TRBV7-7 combines with J gene TRBJ2-1; TRBD2 matches at 9 bases. This CDR3 is built from 15 residues. Germline values: CDR1 SSHAT, CDR2 FNYEAQ (reference sequence). The CDR3 region is CASSARASGVNEQFF. The CDR3 DNA reads TGTGCTAGCAGCGCCCGCGCTAGCGGGGTGAATGAGCAGTTCTTC.

The rearrangement uses TRBV27 and TRBJ1-2; D may be TRBD1 (6 bases). The CDR3 is 14 residues long. CDR1 and CDR2 (germline): MNHEY, SMNVEV (reference sequence). The V end lost 3 bases, the J end lost 6 bases, and 14 bases lay between the germline ends. The CDR3 here is CASSFGGGGNGYTF. DNA for the CDR3: TGTGCCAGCAGTTTCGGAGGGGGGGGTAATGGCTACACCTTC.

Regarding this clonotype: The junction shows a germline mismatch at one end, possibly a read error. The chain recombines TRBV7-6 with TRBJ2-4; D is undetermined. Germline V gene sequence: CDR1 SGHVS, CDR2 FNYEAQ. This CDR3 region has 10 residues. CDR3 in DNA: TGTGCCAGCATACCCTCCGCCCTTCACTTC. It is translated as CASIPSALHF.

V usage is TRBV20-1 and J usage is TRBJ1-1; unclear D gene. The CDR3 contains 10 residues. The germline V gene has CDR1 DFQATT and CDR2 SNEGSKA (reference sequence). Trimming took off 6 bases at V and 5 bases at J, with 7 bases between the two ends. The CDR3 nucleotides read TGCAGTGCCCCCGGGACTGAAGCTTTCTTT. Translating gives CSAPGTEAFF.

This clonotype was detected only a few times. This sequence joins TRBV7-9 and TRBJ2-1; D possibly corresponds to TRBD1 (6 bases). Germline loops: CDR1 SEHNR, CDR2 FQNEAQ (reference sequence). The germline V and J ends were trimmed by 1 base and 9 bases, with 16 bases remaining between them. The CDR3 loop spans 15 amino acids. This CDR3 is CASSLGNRGGGEQFF. Written as DNA, the CDR3 is TGTGCCAGCAGCTTAGGCAATAGAGGGGGTGGTGAGCAGTTCTTC.

Ten or more counts support this clonotype. The CDR3 protein is CASSPIETRSYTF. CDR3 in DNA: TGTGCCAGCAGCCCGATTGAGACGAGGAGCTACACCTTC. The chain is built from TRBV7-6 and TRBJ1-2; D gene ambiguous. Looked up from germline, CDR1 is SGHVS and CDR2 is FNYEAQ. The CDR3 is 13 amino acids. V was trimmed by 5 bases and J by 9 bases, leaving 16 bases between them.

V is TRBV4-1 and J is TRBJ2-1; maybe TRBD1 (5 bases). Per germline, CDR1 MGHRA and CDR2 YSYEKL. The CDR3 is made up of 16 amino acids. Trimming left V 2 bases short and J 6 bases short, with 17 bases between. The CDR3 region is CASSQPDSSSANEQFF. The CDR3 nucleotides are TGCGCCAGCAGCCAACCTGACAGCTCCTCGGCCAATGAGCAGTTCTTC.

The V gene is TRBV29-1, the J gene TRBJ1-2; maybe TRBD1 (5 bases). Germline loops: CDR1 SQVTM, CDR2 ANQGSEA. CDR3 length: 14 residues. Trimming pared 6 bases from V and 4 bases from J, leaving 18 bases between. The CDR3 region has the DNA TGCAGCGTCCTCGACCCCCAGGGCGGCTATGGCTACACCTTC. Translating it yields CSVLDPQGGYGYTF. Filled out from reference TRBV29-1 and TRBJ1-2, the complete variable domain reads SAVISQKPSRDICQRGTSLTIQCQVDSQVTMMFWYRQQPGQSLTLIATANQGSEATYESGFVIDKFPISRPNLTFSTLTVSNMSPEDSSIYLCSVLDPQGGYGYTFGSGTRLTVV.